This T cell receptor beta chain was observed in a study of a mutant IDH1 vaccine in newly diagnosed glioma. Study-wide background: Before enrollment, patients got radiotherapy alone, temozolomide alone, or mostly the combination.

Time point of the sample: baseline, week 1 (first vaccination visit). As for treatment: pre-vaccination baseline after standard-of-care therapy. TCRdb's copy holds only in-frame clones and misses some; the assay was immunoSEQ multiplex PCR. The table lists about 67,000 clones, 80% to 90% of them singletons. This CDR3 has 15 amino acids. Germline assignment: CDR1 MNHEY and CDR2 SMNVEV (reference sequence). The V and J ends lost 0 bases and 4 bases respectively, with 12 bases between them. This sequence originates from a young woman with glioma. Some clones in this sample may be carry-over from other donors' samples. The chain links TRBV27 to TRBJ1-2; D possibly corresponds to TRBD1 (6 bases). The sample was peripheral blood mononuclear cells (PBMCs), taken from a glioma patient treated with radiotherapy, temozolomide or both. Here the CDR3 DNA reads TGTGCCAGCAGTTTATCACGGACAGCCTCCTATGGCTACACCTTC. Translated: CASSLSRTASYGYTF.